These 30 T cell receptor beta chains came from one sample sequenced in a study of blood T cell repertoires in COVID-19 (dated by TCRdb to 2019 to 2021). Preparation of the library involved the immunoSEQ multiplex PCR assay. The clones in this table, taken by TCRdb from immuneACCESS, are in-frame only. Not every clone is retained; where verified, under half of the shortfall comes from an unresolved V gene, and the cause of the rest is unknown. This sample comprises 150,000 to 200,000 clones, around 93% of them detected only once. The ten largest clonotypes hold 3.5% to 5% of the sample. Material: peripheral blood. Receptors were obtained from a woman aged 50 to 60 with acute or convalescent COVID-19.

The V gene is TRBV30, the J gene TRBJ1-2; D remains ambiguous. V was cut by 5 bases and J by 2 bases, with 6 bases left in between. Germline V gives CDR1 GTSNPN, CDR2 SVGIG (reference sequence). The CDR3 is 11 amino acids. The CDR3 spells CAWAGNYGYTF. The CDR3 nucleotides read TGTGCCTGGGCGGGGAACTATGGCTACACCTTC. Using reference TRBV30 and TRBJ1-2 for the parts outside the CDR3, the full variable domain is SQTIHQWPATLVQPVGSPLSLECTVEGTSNPNLYWYRQAAGRGLQLLFYSVGIGQISSEVPQNLSASRPQDRQFILSSKKLLLSDSGFYLCAWAGNYGYTFGSGTRLTVV.

The CDR3 loop reads CAWSARSIRPGSSGANVLTF. The CDR3 coding sequence is TGTGCCTGGAGTGCTAGGTCCATTAGACCGGGGAGCTCTGGGGCCAACGTCCTGACTTTC. This chain connects TRBV30 to TRBJ2-6; D perhaps matches TRBD2 (5 bases). The V and J ends lost 1 base and 0 bases respectively, with 22 bases between them. CDR1 and CDR2 from the germline V gene are GTSNPN and SVGIG (reference sequence). This CDR3 spans 20 amino acids.

The rearrangement joins TRBV2 to TRBJ1-1; 7 positions match TRBD1. The junction had 2 bases not matched to a gene; V was cut back by 5 bases and J by 5 bases. The CDR3 loop spans 12 amino acids. Per germline, CDR1 SNHLY and CDR2 FYNNEI. In DNA, the CDR3 is TGTGCCAGCAGTACAGGGGTAACTGAAGCTTTCTTT. Amino acid sequence: CASSTGVTEAFF.

This clone was counted once. CDR3 DNA: TGTGCCAGCAGTCCGCCCTTTGGGGGGAACTATGGCTACACCTTC. It yields the protein CASSPPFGGNYGYTF. The rearrangement links TRBV28 to TRBJ1-2; tentatively, D is TRBD1 (5 bases). Germline V lookup: CDR1 MDHEN, CDR2 SYDVKM. CDR3 length: 15 amino acids. V lost 5 bases, J lost 2 bases, and 15 bases lay in between.

The rearrangement uses TRBV3-1 (or the pseudogene TRBV3-2) and TRBJ1-4; 10 nucleotides line up with TRBD1. The CDR3 runs 15 residues. J lost 7 bases, V lost 3 bases, and 5 bases had no gene match. In germline, CDR1 is LGHDT, CDR2 YNNKEL (reference sequence). The CDR3 nucleotides read TGTGCCAGCAGCCAGCAGGGACAGGGGACTGAAAAACTGTTTTTT. Amino acid sequence: CASSQQGQGTEKLFF.

The chain has TRBV7-2 and TRBJ1-2; TRBD1 is a possible D gene (6 bases). Germline CDR1 is SGHTA and CDR2 is FQGNSA. V was shortened by 1 base and J by 4 bases, with 10 bases between the two germline ends. The CDR3 is 14 residues long. CDR3 in amino acids: CASSLVRGGYGYTF. Here the CDR3 DNA reads TGTGCCAGCAGCTTAGTGAGGGGGGGCTATGGCTACACCTTC.

The rearrangement joins TRBV19 to TRBJ2-1; TRBD1 is a possible D gene (5 bases). V was shortened by 7 bases and J by 3 bases, with 13 bases between the two germline ends. This CDR3 has 14 residues. Germline V gives CDR1 LNHDA, CDR2 SQIVND (reference sequence). CDR3 sequence reads: CASNPAGYYNEQFF. The CDR3 nucleotides are TGTGCCAGTAATCCGGCAGGGTACTACAATGAGCAGTTCTTC. The full variable domain, completed using reference TRBV19 and TRBJ2-1, is DGGITQSPKYLFRKEGQNVTLSCEQNLNHDAMYWYRQDPGQGLRLIYYSQIVNDFQKGDIAEGYSVSREKKESFPLTVTSAQKNPTAFYLCASNPAGYYNEQFFGPGTRLTVL.

The chain carries TRBV9 and TRBJ2-1; a possible D gene is TRBD2 (5 bases). CDR3 size: 13 residues. Germline V lookup: CDR1 SGDLS, CDR2 YYNGEE. Trimming shortened V by 4 bases and J by 4 bases, and 9 bases separated the two germline ends. CDR3: CASSPGSYNEQFF. CDR3 coding DNA: TGTGCCAGCAGCCCGGGGTCTTACAATGAGCAGTTCTTC.

V usage is TRBV7-2 and J usage is TRBJ1-6; D might be TRBD1 (5 bases). The CDR3 has 15 residues. V was clipped by 2 bases and J by 8 bases, with 13 bases between them. The germline CDR1 and CDR2 sequences are SGHTA and FQGNSA. CDR3: CASSLMGQIDSPLHF. The CDR3 nucleotides read TGTGCCAGCAGCTTAATGGGGCAGATAGATTCACCCCTCCACTTT.

The chain employs TRBV27 and TRBJ2-1; a possible D gene is TRBD1 (6 bases). The ends were cut back, 11 bases at V and 0 bases at J, with 14 bases in the middle. CDR1 and CDR2 (germline): MNHEY, SMNVEV (reference sequence). CDR3 length equals 14 residues. The CDR3: CAGWGLSSYNEQFF. The CDR3 region has the DNA TGTGCCGGGTGGGGGCTGAGCTCCTACAATGAGCAGTTCTTC.

The chain joins TRBV5-1 to TRBJ2-5; 10 bases line up with TRBD1. Per the germline V gene, CDR1 is SGHRS and CDR2 is YFSETQ. This CDR3 spans 14 amino acids. Trimming at V came to 5 bases and at J to 4 bases, leaving 5 bases not matched to a gene. CDR3 sequence (DNA): TGCGCCAGCAGGACAGGACAGGGGGGAGAGACCCAGTACTTC. Amino acids: CASRTGQGGETQYF.

V gene TRBV30 combines with J gene TRBJ2-7; perhaps TRBD1 as D (5 bases). CDR1 is GTSNPN, CDR2 SVGIG, per germline (reference sequence). V lost 1 base and J 6 bases, leaving 7 bases between the germline ends. CDR3 length: 11 residues. As DNA, the CDR3 is TGTGCCTGGAGTGAAGGGGTCGAGCAGTACTTC. Its translation is CAWSEGVEQYF.

This clone is a singleton in its sample. The V gene is TRBV6-5, the J gene TRBJ2-7, with a possible D match to TRBD2 (5 bases). There are 13 residues in the CDR3. V lost 7 bases and J 6 bases, leaving 16 bases between the germline ends. CDR1 MNHEY and CDR2 SVGAGI come from the germline V gene. CDR3 loop: CASIFREGPEQYF. CDR3 sequence (DNA): TGTGCCAGCATTTTCCGGGAAGGCCCCGAGCAGTACTTC.

J is TRBJ1-1 and V is TRBV19; no reliable D call. The CDR3 consists of 12 residues. Germline values: CDR1 LNHDA, CDR2 SQIVND (reference sequence). V dropped 3 bases and J dropped 2 bases, with 4 bases sitting between them. CDR3 bases: TGTGCCAGTAGTATCTCTAACACTGAAGCTTTCTTT. It yields the protein CASSISNTEAFF.

The chain combines TRBV28 with TRBJ1-1; a possible D gene is TRBD1 (5 bases). The V end lost 10 bases, the J end lost 7 bases, and 10 bases lay between the germline ends. Looked up from germline, CDR1 is MDHEN and CDR2 is SYDVKM. The CDR3 has 10 residues. The chain's CDR3 is CATEQVEAFF. The DNA for the CDR3 is TGTGCCACGGAACAGGTTGAAGCTTTCTTT.

The genes are TRBV7-2 and TRBJ2-7, with D perhaps matching TRBD1 (5 bases). This CDR3 contains 13 residues. V was cut by 3 bases and J by 4 bases, with 10 bases left in between. The V gene's germline CDR1 is SGHTA and CDR2 FQGNSA. CDR3 DNA sequence: TGTGCCAGCAGCTTGGGGCATCCATACGAGCAGTACTTC. It translates to CASSLGHPYEQYF.

V and J are TRBV24-1 and TRBJ2-2; 8 bases are shared with TRBD2. CDR1 KGHDR and CDR2 SFDVKD come from the germline V gene. After removal of 1 base from V and 2 bases from J, the junction contained 5 bases not matched to a gene. The CDR3 loop spans 17 amino acids. The CDR3 bases are TGTGCCACCAGTGATTTCGGGGGGGCGGCTAACACCGGGGAGCTGTTTTTT. This encodes CATSDFGGAANTGELFF.

The CDR3 DNA follows: TGTGCCAGCAGTGCGACTAGCGGGGTAGAAGAGACCCAGTACTTC. Translation gives CASSATSGVEETQYF. V gene TRBV2 combines with J gene TRBJ2-5; 11 positions match TRBD2. CDR1 is SNHLY, CDR2 FYNNEI, per germline. V gave up 4 bases and J gave up 3 bases; unmatched junction bases: 4. This CDR3 is 15 amino acids long.

The chain is built from TRBV6-2 or TRBV6-3 and TRBJ2-1; a possible D gene is TRBD1 (6 bases). This CDR3 has 14 residues. Trimming took off 6 bases at V and 7 bases at J, with 16 bases between the two ends. Germline-derived CDR1 and CDR2 are MNHEY and SVGEGT. CDR3 nucleotide sequence: TGTGCCAGCAGCCTATACAGGGTGAATAATGAGCAGTTCTTC. Its translation: CASSLYRVNNEQFF.

The chain is built from TRBV2 and TRBJ1-3; 9 bases align to TRBD1. After removal of 4 bases from V and 1 base from J, the junction contained 5 bases not matched to a gene. Looked up from germline, CDR1 is SNHLY and CDR2 is FYNNEI. The CDR3 spans 16 residues. CDR3 nucleotides: TGTGCCAGCAGTGTACAGGGGGCTCGTTCTGGAAACACCATATATTTT. Translating it yields CASSVQGARSGNTIYF.

The CDR3 DNA reads TGTGCCAGCAGCCCTGGGACAGACAATGAGCAGTTCTTC. Translating it yields CASSPGTDNEQFF. The genes are TRBV7-3 and TRBJ2-1; 7 bases match TRBD1. Germline CDR1 and CDR2: SGHTA and FQGTGA. The CDR3 sequence is 13 residues long. Losses at the gene ends were 5 bases for V and 5 bases for J; bases not matched to a gene: 3.

The genes are TRBV19 and TRBJ1-2, with 10 bases that match TRBD1. The germline CDR1 and CDR2 sequences are LNHDA and SQIVND (reference sequence). V gave up 7 bases and J gave up 3 bases; unmatched junction bases: 8. The CDR3 is 15 residues long. The CDR3 is CASNRPGQGDYGYTF. CDR3 nucleotide sequence: TGTGCCAGTAACAGACCAGGACAGGGGGACTATGGCTACACCTTC.

The chain uses TRBV19 and TRBJ1-1; D unresolved. The CDR3 loop spans 13 amino acids. V shed 5 bases and J shed 2 bases, with 9 bases lying between them. Germline-derived CDR1 and CDR2 are LNHDA and SQIVND (reference sequence). The CDR3 DNA sequence: TGTGCCAGTAGTGCCCGGGGTAACACTGAAGCTTTCTTT. Amino acids: CASSARGNTEAFF.

The genes are TRBV2 and TRBJ1-3, with D perhaps matching TRBD1 (6 bases). The ends were cut back, 6 bases at V and 0 bases at J, with 9 bases in the middle. Germline V CDR1 and CDR2: SNHLY, FYNNEI. This CDR3 spans 14 amino acids. CDR3: CASRADSSGNTIYF. The CDR3 DNA follows: TGTGCCAGCAGGGCGGACAGCTCTGGAAACACCATATATTTT.

CDR3 loop: CASSPGGGGGYTF. The CDR3 coding sequence is TGTGCCAGCTCACCAGGGGGAGGAGGCGGCTACACCTTC. V usage is TRBV18 and J usage is TRBJ1-2; possible D gene TRBD1, 5 bases. Germline V gene sequence: CDR1 KGHSH, CDR2 LQKENI. This CDR3 comprises 13 residues. V was clipped by 2 bases and J by 8 bases, with 12 bases between them.

The chain links TRBV19 to TRBJ2-5, with D uncertain. The CDR3 totals 11 residues. Trimming pared 8 bases from V and 7 bases from J, leaving 11 bases between. Germline lookup yields CDR1 LNHDA and CDR2 SQIVND (reference sequence). In DNA, the CDR3 is TGTGCCAGTCAGGATGATGCGACCCAGTACTTC. The encoded protein is CASQDDATQYF.

This rearrangement joins TRBV19 to TRBJ2-1; the match to TRBD2 covers 8 bases. The germline CDR1 and CDR2 sequences are LNHDA and SQIVND (reference sequence). Trimming took 3 bases from V and 3 from J; bases not matched to a gene: 13. This CDR3 region has 18 residues. The CDR3 loop is CASSITPPSSGIYNEQFF. CDR3 DNA sequence: TGTGCCAGTAGTATTACCCCCCCTAGTAGCGGGATCTACAATGAGCAGTTCTTC.

This clone was detected only once. The chain joins TRBV10-3 to TRBJ2-7; 10 bases fit TRBD1. The CDR3 has 16 residues. Germline V CDR1 and CDR2: ENHRY, SYGVKD. V lost 5 bases, J lost 0 bases, and 7 bases stayed unmatched. The DNA of the CDR3 is TGTGCCATCAGTCTCCCGAGGACAGGGGGCTCCTACGAGCAGTACTTC. As protein: CAISLPRTGGSYEQYF.

This chain connects TRBV6-1 to TRBJ1-2, with 8 bases matching TRBD1. Germline CDR1 and CDR2: MNHNS and SASEGT. V shed 7 bases, J shed 4 bases, and the junction held 2 bases outside the gene matches. The CDR3 extends over 12 amino acids. Here the CDR3 DNA reads TGTGCCAGCATCGGGACAGGCTATGGCTACACCTTC. This encodes CASIGTGYGYTF.

This chain connects TRBV2 to TRBJ1-2; 9 nucleotides align to TRBD1. Germline V lookup: CDR1 SNHLY, CDR2 FYNNEI. With 10 bases clipped from V and 3 bases from J, the junction kept 6 bases outside the gene matches. The CDR3 runs to 13 residues. CDR3 bases: TGTGCCAACTCACAGGGGGCGGACTATGGCTACACCTTC. Protein product: CANSQGADYGYTF.